The 28 T cell receptor beta chains below were found in one sample sequenced in a study of blood T cell repertoires in COVID-19. Sequencing was performed with immunoSEQ multiplex PCR; in TCRdb, only in-frame clones are kept and a portion is missing. Of fewer than 85,000 clones detected, about 76% appear once; the ten largest clones hold around 20%. Sequencing was done on a sample of peripheral blood. The receptors here all came from a woman of 80 years or more with active or convalescent COVID-19.

This rearrangement joins TRBV19 to TRBJ2-2; D remains ambiguous. The V and J ends lost 7 bases and 0 bases respectively, with 15 bases between them. The CDR3 runs to 16 residues. The V gene's germline CDR1 is LNHDA and CDR2 SQIVND (reference sequence). The CDR3 DNA follows: TGTGCCAGTAACAACTACCAGCGTACGAACACCGGGGAGCTGTTTTTT. Amino acids: CASNNYQRTNTGELFF.

The V and J genes are TRBV6-2 or TRBV6-3 and TRBJ1-5; D gene unclear. There are 12 residues in the CDR3. Germline V gene sequence: CDR1 MNHEY, CDR2 SVGEGT. V lost 2 bases and J lost 11, with 10 bases in between. Here the CDR3 DNA reads TGTGCCAGCAGTTACCCCGCGGAGACCCAGCATTTT. As protein: CASSYPAETQHF.

Only one count was recorded for this clone. J is TRBJ1-1 and V is TRBV7-9; D is unresolved. CDR1 is SEHNR and CDR2 is FQNEAQ in the germline V gene (reference sequence). The CDR3 loop spans 16 amino acids. V lost 1 base, J lost 1 base, and 13 bases lay in between. Written as DNA, the CDR3 is TGTGCCAGCAGCTTAGTAGGAGGGAAAAGGAACACTGAAGCTTTCTTT. Its translation: CASSLVGGKRNTEAFF.

The genes are TRBV24-1 and TRBJ1-2; 10 positions agree with TRBD1. V was pared by 3 bases and J by 8 bases, with 14 bases of the junction left unmatched. The CDR3 covers 17 residues. The germline CDR1 and CDR2 sequences are KGHDR and SFDVKD. Here the CDR3 DNA reads TGTGCCACCAGTGATGCCGGGACAGGGGAAGGTACGGGGGGCTACACCTTC. Residues: CATSDAGTGEGTGGYTF.

This clone was recorded many times. J is TRBJ2-5 and V is TRBV4-3; TRBD2 matches 9 bases. Germline V gene lookup returns CDR1 LGHNA and CDR2 YSLEER. The length of the CDR3 is 15 residues. Trimming removed 2 bases from V and 5 bases from J; junction bases left unmatched: 6. The CDR3 DNA is TGCGCCAGCAGCCAAAATCCCACTAGCGGGGAGACCCAGTACTTC. The encoded protein is CASSQNPTSGETQYF.

The chain combines TRBV6-5 with TRBJ1-2; perhaps TRBD1 as D (6 bases). CDR1 is MNHEY and CDR2 is SVGAGI in the germline V gene. The length of the CDR3 is 14 residues. Deletions cut 6 bases from V and 14 bases from J, with 25 bases between. CDR3: CASRPPGVGPSHTF. The DNA of the CDR3 is TGTGCCAGCAGACCACCAGGGGTTGGGCCTAGTCATACCTTC.

This chain connects TRBV18 to TRBJ2-7; TRBD2 might be the D (7 bases). The V gene lost 0 bases and the J gene lost 5 bases, with 14 bases spanning the gap. Per the germline V gene, CDR1 is KGHSH and CDR2 is LQKENI. The CDR3 totals 15 residues. The CDR3 region is CASSPPVGGPHEQYF. The CDR3 DNA is TGTGCCAGCTCACCACCGGTGGGGGGGCCGCACGAGCAGTACTTC.

This clone was found once. This chain uses TRBV27 with TRBJ1-2; 7 nucleotides align to TRBD1. From germline, CDR1 is MNHEY and CDR2 SMNVEV (reference sequence). CDR3 size: 14 residues. Unmatched junction bases numbered 8, after V lost 5 bases and J lost 5 bases. CDR3 in DNA: TGTGCCAGCAGTGCATCGGGACAGCGTTATGGCTACACCTTC. This sequence encodes CASSASGQRYGYTF.

J is TRBJ2-5 and V is TRBV5-1, with TRBD1 matching over 8 bases. V trimming: 0 bases; J trimming: 5 bases; junction bases outside the gene matches: 9. The CDR3 length is 16 residues. Germline V gives CDR1 SGHRS, CDR2 YFSETQ. DNA of the CDR3: TGCGCCAGCAGCTTGGGGTCAGGGGGCTTATTGGAGACCCAGTACTTC. This gives the protein CASSLGSGGLLETQYF.

The V and J genes are TRBV7-2 and TRBJ1-2; perhaps TRBD1 as D (5 bases). Germline-derived CDR1 and CDR2 are SGHTA and FQGNSA. The CDR3 totals 12 residues. V dropped 6 bases and J dropped 8 bases, with 13 bases sitting between them. The CDR3 is CASSNRGLGYTF. The CDR3 bases are TGTGCCAGCAGTAATCGGGGGTTAGGCTACACCTTC.

This clone appeared a few times. The chain combines TRBV5-1 with TRBJ1-4; 10 nucleotides match TRBD1. CDR1 is SGHRS and CDR2 is YFSETQ in the germline V gene. With 5 bases clipped from V and 6 bases from J, the junction kept 7 bases outside the gene matches. The CDR3 is 15 residues long. CDR3 residues: CASSPDGQGDEKLFF. The CDR3 region has the DNA TGCGCCAGCAGTCCCGATGGACAGGGGGATGAAAAACTGTTTTTT.

The chain is built from TRBV19 and TRBJ1-5; 8 bases are a match to TRBD1. In germline, CDR1 is LNHDA, CDR2 SQIVND (reference sequence). The CDR3 extends over 15 amino acids. J lost 6 bases, V lost 1 base, and 5 bases had no gene match. In DNA, the CDR3 is TGTGCCAGTAGTATAGGGAGACAGGGGACTCAGCCCCAGCATTTT. This codes for CASSIGRQGTQPQHF.

In this sample, this clone turned up a few times. The gene calls are TRBV29-1 and TRBJ2-1; TRBD1 might be the D (5 bases). CDR1 and CDR2 from the germline V gene are SQVTM and ANQGSEA. V dropped 4 bases and J dropped 6 bases, with 22 bases sitting between them. This CDR3 is built from 16 residues. In nucleotides, the CDR3 is TGCAGCGTTGTGGAGTGGGCGGACACCGACCCCAATGAGCAGTTCTTC. This translates into CSVVEWADTDPNEQFF.

CDR3 coding DNA: TGTGCCAGCAGCGTTAACGCAGGGGGCTCTGGAAACACCATATATTTT. Translated, it gives CASSVNAGGSGNTIYF. The chain is built from TRBV9 and TRBJ1-3; 7 positions agree with TRBD1. Germline trimming cut 2 bases from V and 0 bases from J; bases unmatched to any gene: 5. Germline V lookup: CDR1 SGDLS, CDR2 YYNGEE. This CDR3 is 16 amino acids long. Using reference TRBV9 and TRBJ1-3 for the parts outside the CDR3, the full variable domain is DSGVTQTPKHLITATGQRVTLRCSPRSGDLSVYWYQQSLDQGLQFLIQYYNGEERAKGNILERFSAQQFPDLHSELNLSSLELGDSALYFCASSVNAGGSGNTIYFGEGSWLTVV.

This clone was counted only a few times. The chain links TRBV13 to TRBJ1-2, with a tentative D call TRBD1 (6 bases). Trimming shortened V by 8 bases and J by 4 bases, and 17 bases separated the two germline ends. CDR3 size: 14 residues. Germline-derived CDR1 and CDR2 are PRHDT and FYEKMQ (reference sequence). CDR3 sequence reads: CASEEFGQTYGYTF. The DNA of the CDR3 is TGTGCCAGCGAGGAATTCGGACAGACCTATGGCTACACCTTC.

The V gene is TRBV20-1, the J gene TRBJ2-7, with D perhaps TRBD2 (5 bases). Germline CDR1 and CDR2: DFQATT and SNEGSKA (reference sequence). The CDR3 runs to 14 residues. V was clipped by 3 bases and J by 6 bases, with 18 bases between them. The CDR3 sequence: CSASRQWVEGEQYF. In nucleotides, the CDR3 is TGCAGTGCTAGTAGGCAGTGGGTCGAGGGCGAGCAGTACTTC.

The J gene is TRBJ1-5, the V gene TRBV6-5, with 7 bases lining up with TRBD1. With V trimmed by 7 bases and J by 7 bases, 7 bases remained unmatched. Germline CDR1 and CDR2: MNHEY and SVGAGI. The CDR3 runs 13 residues. This CDR3 reads CASKEGAGQPQHF. CDR3 nucleotides: TGTGCCAGCAAGGAGGGGGCCGGGCAGCCCCAGCATTTT.

The J gene is TRBJ1-6, the V gene TRBV25-1; no clear D gene. This CDR3 has 12 residues. V lost 6 bases to trimming and J lost 9 bases, with 9 bases between them. CDR1 MGHDK and CDR2 SYGVNS come from the germline V gene. The CDR3 DNA reads as TGTGCCAGCAGGGGTCCGGGTTCACCCCTCCACTTT. Protein sequence: CASRGPGSPLHF.

The gene calls are TRBV5-1 and TRBJ1-2, with a weak D call TRBD1 (5 bases). Deletions cut 0 bases from V and 4 bases from J, with 10 bases between. The germline CDR1 and CDR2 sequences are SGHRS and YFSETQ. The length of the CDR3 is 14 residues. The CDR3 region is CASSLGAGSYGYTF. CDR3 in DNA: TGCGCCAGCAGCTTGGGTGCAGGGTCCTATGGCTACACCTTC.

The chain couples TRBV6-5 to TRBJ1-6, with TRBD1 identical over 7 bases. V lost 6 bases to trimming and J lost 7 bases; unmatched junction nucleotides: 6. Germline loops: CDR1 MNHEY, CDR2 SVGAGI. The CDR3 has 14 residues. CDR3 nucleotide sequence: TGTGCCAGCAGAGGGACCAGGGGGAATTCACCCCTCCACTTT. Translation: CASRGTRGNSPLHF.

This chain connects TRBV19 to TRBJ2-3, with 7 bases identical to TRBD2. Germline-derived CDR1 and CDR2 are LNHDA and SQIVND (reference sequence). Trimming at V came to 4 bases and at J to 1 base, leaving 8 bases not matched to a gene. This CDR3 has 16 amino acids. CDR3 in DNA: TGTGCCAGTAGTACTGATAGCGGGCCGGGCACAGATACGCAGTATTTT. It yields the protein CASSTDSGPGTDTQYF.

The chain is built from TRBV12-3 or TRBV12-4 and TRBJ1-3; D gene unclear. CDR3 size: 13 residues. V was cut by 3 bases and J by 2 bases, with 5 bases left in between. CDR3 residues: CASSFAAGNTIYF. CDR3 bases: TGTGCCAGCAGTTTCGCAGCTGGAAACACCATATATTTT.

The table lists this clone with a count of one. V is TRBV6-2 or TRBV6-3 and J is TRBJ2-5; 7 bases match TRBD2. Unmatched junction bases numbered 18, after V lost 4 bases and J lost 4 bases. This CDR3 comprises 18 residues. Per germline, CDR1 MNHEY and CDR2 SVGEGT. CDR3 sequence reads: CASSSHDSPTSRVETQYF. The CDR3 DNA sequence: TGTGCCAGCAGTTCACACGATTCACCGACTAGCAGGGTAGAGACCCAGTACTTC.

A few counts support this clone. This chain uses TRBV7-2 with TRBJ2-2; TRBD2 might be the D (7 bases). CDR1 is SGHTA, CDR2 FQGNSA, per germline. CDR3 length equals 16 residues. Trimming pared 5 bases from V and 2 bases from J, leaving 15 bases between. The CDR3 reads CASSDRGGLNTGELFF. The CDR3 DNA reads as TGTGCCAGCAGCGACCGCGGGGGCCTTAACACCGGGGAGCTGTTTTTT.

This sequence joins TRBV5-6 and TRBJ2-3; TRBD2 is a possible D gene (6 bases). The CDR3 loop spans 17 amino acids. Germline assignment: CDR1 SGHDT and CDR2 YYEEEE. V dropped 0 bases and J dropped 5 bases, with 19 bases sitting between them. The CDR3 loop is CASSLEGASDIGDTQYF. The CDR3 DNA reads TGTGCCAGCAGCTTGGAGGGAGCTAGCGACATCGGAGATACGCAGTATTTT. The full variable domain, completed using reference TRBV5-6 and TRBJ2-3, is DAGVTQSPTHLIKTRGQQVTLRCSPKSGHDTVSWYQQALGQGPQFIFQYYEEEERQRGNFPDRFSGHQFPNYSSELNVNALLLGDSALYLCASSLEGASDIGDTQYFGPGTRLTVL.

The chain recombines TRBV5-1 with TRBJ1-1; TRBD1 matches 9 bases. CDR1 and CDR2 from the germline V gene are SGHRS and YFSETQ. With 2 bases clipped from V and 2 bases from J, the junction kept 1 base outside the gene matches. The CDR3 covers 14 residues. The CDR3 DNA reads TGCGCCAGCAGCTTCACAGGGGGCAACACTGAAGCTTTCTTT. It encodes CASSFTGGNTEAFF.

The chain joins TRBV28 to TRBJ2-1; 9 bases fit TRBD1. Trimming at V came to 3 bases and at J to 6 bases, leaving 15 bases not matched to a gene. CDR1 is MDHEN and CDR2 is SYDVKM in the germline V gene. There are 18 residues in the CDR3. The CDR3 DNA reads TGTGCCAGCAGTTTCTCCTTAGCCGAGACAGGGGGGAGCAATGAGCAGTTCTTC. It codes for CASSFSLAETGGSNEQFF.

DNA for the CDR3: TGTGCCACGACATCTAGCAATCAGCCCCAGCATTTT. Residues: CATTSSNQPQHF. The chain has TRBV6-5 and TRBJ1-5; D not certain. V lost 10 bases and J lost 0, with 7 bases in between. CDR3 size: 12 residues. Germline V gives CDR1 MNHEY, CDR2 SVGAGI.